The 22 T cell receptor beta chains below were found in one sample sequenced in a study of OX40 agonist ivuxolimab in advanced cancers. Profiled with immunoSEQ multiplex PCR; TCRdb holds only in-frame clones, not every one. The repertoire holds approximately 91,000 clones, with 70% to 90% as singletons. The sequenced sample was CD4+ or CD8+ T cells sorted from blood, obtained in a trial of the OX40 agonist ivuxolimab. The origin of the receptors is an adult with an advanced solid tumor such as melanoma, head and neck, liver or kidney cancer.

The rearrangement uses TRBV5-1 and TRBJ1-1; the D gene is possibly TRBD1 (5 bases). The CDR3 runs 13 residues. With 3 bases removed from V and 6 bases from J, the gap between germline ends came to 12 bases. Germline V lookup: CDR1 SGHRS, CDR2 YFSETQ. The CDR3 nucleotides are TGCGCCAGCAGCTCCCCAGGGAATGCTGAAGCTTTCTTT. It is translated as CASSSPGNAEAFF.

The chain employs TRBV6-1 and TRBJ1-1, with unresolved D. Germline V gives CDR1 MNHNS, CDR2 SASEGT. The CDR3 is 14 residues long. V dropped 0 bases and J dropped 3 bases, with 8 bases sitting between them. This CDR3 is CASSEARRDTEAFF. In DNA form, the CDR3 reads TGTGCCAGCAGTGAAGCGAGGAGGGACACTGAAGCTTTCTTT.

V gene TRBV5-1 combines with J gene TRBJ1-2; no reliable D call. This CDR3 is 15 amino acids long. Germline lookup yields CDR1 SGHRS and CDR2 YFSETQ. Trimming left V 0 bases short and J 4 bases short, with 13 bases between. The CDR3 region has the DNA TGCGCCAGCAGCTTGGCCGGCTTAGAAGGCTATGGCTACACCTTC. Protein: CASSLAGLEGYGYTF.

The chain recombines TRBV15 with TRBJ1-2, with D possibly matching TRBD1 (6 bases). Germline CDR1 LNHNV, CDR2 YYDKDF (reference sequence). Trimming stripped 4 bases from V and 3 bases from J, with 9 bases between. CDR3 length: 13 residues. CDR3 DNA sequence: TGTGCCACCAGCACAGGGGATGACTATGGCTACACCTTC. Translation: CATSTGDDYGYTF.

The chain links TRBV5-1 to TRBJ2-7, with unresolved D. Germline V gene data show CDR1 as SGHRS and CDR2 as YFSETQ. CDR3 size: 16 residues. V was shortened by 1 base and J by 0 bases, with 14 bases between the two germline ends. In nucleotides, the CDR3 is TGCGCCAGCAGCTTGAGGTCTTCCGTAATCTCCTACGAGCAGTACTTC. It encodes CASSLRSSVISYEQYF.

The rearrangement uses TRBV12-5 and TRBJ2-1, with 8 bases aligning to TRBD2. V lost 6 bases, J lost 3 bases, and 22 bases stayed unmatched. CDR3 size: 20 residues. In germline, CDR1 is LGHNT, CDR2 FRNRAP. CDR3 bases: TGTGCTAGTGGCCCATCAACGGGACTAGTGGGGGGGTCTTTCTACAATGAGCAGTTCTTC. Amino acids: CASGPSTGLVGGSFYNEQFF.

The rearrangement uses TRBV28 and TRBJ2-6; the D is unclear. Germline V gene sequence: CDR1 MDHEN, CDR2 SYDVKM. The CDR3 has 14 amino acids. Trimming left V 7 bases short and J 3 bases short, with 10 bases between. The CDR3 loop reads CASMSRYGANVLTF. CDR3 nucleotide sequence: TGTGCCAGCATGTCGAGGTATGGGGCCAACGTCCTGACTTTC.

This chain connects TRBV5-4 to TRBJ1-2; D is unresolved. Deletions cut 4 bases from V and 6 bases from J, with 13 bases between. CDR1 and CDR2 (germline): SGHNT, YYREEE (reference sequence). This CDR3 has 13 amino acids. CDR3 sequence reads: CASSTPSRHGYTF. The CDR3, as DNA: TGTGCCAGCAGCACCCCGAGTAGGCATGGCTACACCTTC.

The rearrangement uses TRBV7-2 and TRBJ2-1; D assignment may be TRBD1 or TRBD2 (5 bases each). With 3 bases removed from V and 9 bases from J, the gap between germline ends came to 12 bases. Germline CDR1 reads SGHTA; CDR2 reads FQGNSA. The CDR3 runs to 13 residues. CDR3 in amino acids: CASSFLRGTEQFF. The CDR3 DNA follows: TGTGCCAGCAGCTTCTTACGGGGCACTGAGCAGTTCTTC.

This chain links TRBV2 with TRBJ1-5, with D unclear. CDR1 and CDR2 (germline): SNHLY, FYNNEI. This CDR3 has 14 residues. Deletions cut 5 bases from V and 2 bases from J, with 10 bases between. The CDR3 sequence is CASSREAGNQPQHF. The CDR3 DNA reads as TGTGCCAGCAGTAGGGAGGCGGGCAATCAGCCCCAGCATTTT. The full variable domain, its missing parts supplied by reference TRBV2 and TRBJ1-5, is EPEVTQTPSHQVTQMGQEVILRCVPISNHLYFYWYRQILGQKVEFLVSFYNNEISEKSEIFDDQFSVERPDGSNFTLKIRSTKLEDSAMYFCASSREAGNQPQHFGDGTRLSIL.

V and J are TRBV9 and TRBJ2-7; D possibly corresponds to TRBD1 (5 bases). The germline V gene has CDR1 SGDLS and CDR2 YYNGEE. The germline V and J ends were trimmed by 3 bases and 7 bases, with 29 bases remaining between them. The CDR3 is 18 amino acids. The CDR3: CASSAGWGTGAASREQYF. As DNA, the CDR3 is TGTGCCAGCAGCGCCGGGTGGGGCACAGGCGCGGCTAGTCGGGAGCAGTACTTC. Full variable domain (missing parts from reference TRBV9 and TRBJ2-7): DSGVTQTPKHLITATGQRVTLRCSPRSGDLSVYWYQQSLDQGLQFLIQYYNGEERAKGNILERFSAQQFPDLHSELNLSSLELGDSALYFCASSAGWGTGAASREQYFGPGTRLTVT.

This chain links TRBV7-3 with TRBJ2-1; tentatively, D is TRBD1 (6 bases). Germline CDR1 and CDR2: SGHTA and FQGTGA. V was shortened by 5 bases and J by 9 bases, with 17 bases between the two germline ends. The CDR3 totals 14 residues. The CDR3 DNA sequence: TGTGCCAGCAGCCTCAACCGGGACAAGGGTGAGCAGTTCTTC. It specifies CASSLNRDKGEQFF.

This rearrangement joins TRBV28 to TRBJ1-4; unclear D gene. The CDR3 is 15 residues long. Germline V lookup: CDR1 MDHEN, CDR2 SYDVKM. The germline V and J ends were trimmed by 7 bases and 3 bases, with 15 bases remaining between them. The CDR3 is CASTPSAGANEKLFF. In nucleotides, the CDR3 is TGTGCCAGCACCCCCTCGGCAGGCGCTAATGAAAAACTGTTTTTT.

Here the CDR3 DNA reads TGTGCCAGCACGGGACTGACGAACACCGGGGAGCTGTTTTTT. Protein sequence: CASTGLTNTGELFF. The chain joins TRBV2 to TRBJ2-2; tentative D call: TRBD2 (6 bases). The CDR3 is 14 residues long. Germline V lookup: CDR1 SNHLY, CDR2 FYNNEI. V lost 7 bases and J lost 0, with 9 bases in between.

The chain couples TRBV5-4 to TRBJ1-1; 11 bases map to TRBD1. The CDR3 is 14 amino acids. CDR1 is SGHNT, CDR2 YYREEE, per germline (reference sequence). V dropped 2 bases and J dropped 6; count of bases not matched to a gene: 3. The CDR3 protein is CASSLGQGAAEAFF. The CDR3 nucleotides read TGTGCCAGCAGCTTAGGACAGGGGGCCGCTGAAGCTTTCTTT.

The chain carries TRBV5-1 and TRBJ1-2; D possibly corresponds to TRBD1 (6 bases). V lost 4 bases and J 7 bases, leaving 20 bases between the germline ends. This CDR3 is built from 15 residues. Germline CDR1 SGHRS, CDR2 YFSETQ. CDR3 residues: CASSREGQGTGGYTF. DNA of the CDR3: TGCGCCAGCAGCCGGGAGGGGCAGGGGACCGGTGGCTACACCTTC.

This clone was detected a few times. This chain joins TRBV7-2 and TRBJ1-4; unclear D gene. Trimming cost V 5 bases and J 7 bases, with 11 bases left between them. Germline CDR1 is SGHTA and CDR2 is FQGNSA. There are 13 residues in the CDR3. This CDR3 reads CASSPRRFEKLFF. The CDR3 coding sequence is TGTGCCAGCAGCCCACGGCGGTTTGAAAAACTGTTTTTT.

This clone was seen a few times. In DNA, the CDR3 is TGTGCCAGCAGCCCAGAGAGCTCCTACGAGCAGTACTTC. Translating gives CASSPESSYEQYF. The V and J genes are TRBV9 and TRBJ2-7; D is unresolved. This CDR3 has 13 residues. In germline, CDR1 is SGDLS, CDR2 YYNGEE. The ends were cut back, 4 bases at V and 0 bases at J, with 8 bases in the middle. The entire variable domain, with the rest obtained from reference TRBV9 and TRBJ2-7, is as follows: DSGVTQTPKHLITATGQRVTLRCSPRSGDLSVYWYQQSLDQGLQFLIQYYNGEERAKGNILERFSAQQFPDLHSELNLSSLELGDSALYFCASSPESSYEQYFGPGTRLTVT.

This chain links TRBV6-5 with TRBJ2-3; D perhaps matches TRBD2 (7 bases). CDR3 length: 15 amino acids. Trimming cost V 2 bases and J 0 bases, with 9 bases left between them. Germline V CDR1 and CDR2: MNHEY, SVGAGI. In DNA form, the CDR3 reads TGTGCCAGCAGTTACGGGGGGGCTAGCACAGATACGCAGTATTTT. Amino acid sequence: CASSYGGASTDTQYF.

The chain uses TRBV11-3 and TRBJ2-7, with D possibly matching TRBD2 (6 bases). CDR1 SGHNT and CDR2 YENEEA come from the germline V gene. V was pared by 3 bases and J by 8 bases, with 14 bases between. The CDR3 is 13 residues long. The CDR3 nucleotides are TGTGCCAGCAGCTTCGACAAGGCGGGGAAGCAGTACTTC. Translated: CASSFDKAGKQYF.

This clone came up once. This chain links TRBV9 with TRBJ2-5; 7 nucleotides align to TRBD1. The end of the DNA is better explained by TRBJ2-7, so the J call may be wrong. Germline CDR1 SGDLS, CDR2 YYNGEE. CDR3 size: 15 residues. CDR3 DNA: TGTGCCAGCAGCGTAGTTGGTGACAGGGTTAGCGAGCAGTACTTC. As protein: CASSVVGDRVSEQYF.

The V call is TRBV7-2, the J call TRBJ1-3; D is undetermined. Looked up from germline, CDR1 is SGHTA and CDR2 is FQGNSA. CDR3 length: 15 residues. The V and J ends lost 2 bases and 0 bases respectively, with 8 bases between them. CDR3 loop: CASSLSRLSGNTIYF. Written as DNA, the CDR3 is TGTGCCAGCAGCTTATCCAGGCTCTCTGGAAACACCATATATTTT.